This TCR beta chain was recovered during a study of blood T cell repertoires in COVID-19. About the study: Whether acute or convalescent, the COVID-19 samples came from the United States, Italy and Spain. The analysed material was cDNA or gDNA that came from T cells, B-cell-depleted T cells, or PBMCs.

Only a few counts were recorded for this clone. Original processing notes: Estimates of nucleated cell counts were drawn from the amplification of reference gene primers. The repertoire was sequenced with immunoSEQ multiplex PCR; TCRdb's copy has only in-frame clones and lacks some. Clone size and V and J calls were adopted from that table, with D and trimming inferred from the DNA. The sample yields 190,000 or so clones, 87% seen once. V lost 8 bases and J 3 bases, leaving 8 bases between the germline ends. CDR1 is MNHEY, CDR2 SMNVEV, per germline (reference sequence). The CDR3 is made up of 12 amino acids.

This receptor was identified in a woman under 30 who had recovered from COVID-19. The chain is built from TRBV27 and TRBJ1-5; D not certain. Specimen: peripheral blood. The CDR3 DNA reads TGTGCCAGCGGTGGGCCCAATCAGCCCCAGCATTTT. Translated: CASGGPNQPQHF.